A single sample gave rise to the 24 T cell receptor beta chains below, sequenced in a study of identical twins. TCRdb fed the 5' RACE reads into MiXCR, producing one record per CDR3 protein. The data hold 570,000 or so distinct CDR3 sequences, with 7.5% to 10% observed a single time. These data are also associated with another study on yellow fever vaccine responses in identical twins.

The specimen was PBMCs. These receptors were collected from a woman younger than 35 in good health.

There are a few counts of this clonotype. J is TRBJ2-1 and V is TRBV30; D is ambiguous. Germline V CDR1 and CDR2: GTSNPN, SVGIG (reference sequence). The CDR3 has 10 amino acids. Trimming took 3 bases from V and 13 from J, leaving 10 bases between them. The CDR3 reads CAWSFATQFF. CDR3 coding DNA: TGTGCCTGGAGCTTCGCAACCCAGTTCTTC.

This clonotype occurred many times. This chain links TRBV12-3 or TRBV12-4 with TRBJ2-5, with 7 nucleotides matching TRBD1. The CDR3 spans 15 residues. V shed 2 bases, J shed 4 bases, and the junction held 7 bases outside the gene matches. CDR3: CASSLKTTGRETQYF. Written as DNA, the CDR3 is TGTGCCAGCAGTTTAAAGACGACAGGGAGAGAGACCCAGTACTTC.

CDR3 coding DNA: TGTGCCAGCAGCCATCCGACGGGGGGCGAAGAAAAACTGTTTTTT. Protein sequence: CASSHPTGGEEKLFF. This chain connects TRBV3-1 to TRBJ1-4, with TRBD1 as a possible D gene (6 bases). Trimming left V 3 bases short and J 8 bases short, with 16 bases between. The CDR3 is 15 amino acids. In germline, CDR1 is LGHDT, CDR2 YNNKEL (reference sequence).

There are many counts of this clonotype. The CDR3 is CASSDRAGEGNTEAFF. DNA for the CDR3: TGTGCCAGCAGTGACAGGGCAGGGGAGGGGAACACTGAAGCTTTCTTT. J is TRBJ1-1 and V is TRBV6-4, with a weak D call TRBD1 (6 bases). V lost 2 bases to trimming and J lost 1 base, with 14 bases between them. Germline-derived CDR1 and CDR2 are MRHNA and SNTAGT. This CDR3 region has 16 residues.

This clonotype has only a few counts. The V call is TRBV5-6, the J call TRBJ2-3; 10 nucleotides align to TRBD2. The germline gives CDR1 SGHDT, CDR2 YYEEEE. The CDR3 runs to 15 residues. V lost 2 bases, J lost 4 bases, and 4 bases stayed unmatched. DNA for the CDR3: TGTGCCAGCAGCTTAAGGCTAGCGGGGGCAGATACGCAGTATTTT. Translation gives CASSLRLAGADTQYF.

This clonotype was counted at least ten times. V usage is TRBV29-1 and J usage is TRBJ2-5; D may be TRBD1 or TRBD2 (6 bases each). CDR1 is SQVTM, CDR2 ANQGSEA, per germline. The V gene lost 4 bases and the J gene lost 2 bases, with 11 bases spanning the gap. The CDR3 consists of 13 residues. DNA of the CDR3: TGCAGCGTTGGTGGAGGGGGACAAGAGACCCAGTACTTC. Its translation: CSVGGGGQETQYF.

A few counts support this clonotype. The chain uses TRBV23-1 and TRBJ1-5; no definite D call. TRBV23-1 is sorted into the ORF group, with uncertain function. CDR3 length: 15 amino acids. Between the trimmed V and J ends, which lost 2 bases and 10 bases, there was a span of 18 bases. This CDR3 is CASSQEGSSRIPQHF. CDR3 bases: TGCGCCAGCAGTCAAGAAGGGTCAAGTCGAATCCCCCAGCATTTT.

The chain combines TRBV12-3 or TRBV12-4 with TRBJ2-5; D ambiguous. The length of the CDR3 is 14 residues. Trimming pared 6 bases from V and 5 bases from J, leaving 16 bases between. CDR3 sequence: CASSPVVASETQYF. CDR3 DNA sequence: TGTGCCAGCAGCCCCGTGGTAGCCAGCGAGACCCAGTACTTC.

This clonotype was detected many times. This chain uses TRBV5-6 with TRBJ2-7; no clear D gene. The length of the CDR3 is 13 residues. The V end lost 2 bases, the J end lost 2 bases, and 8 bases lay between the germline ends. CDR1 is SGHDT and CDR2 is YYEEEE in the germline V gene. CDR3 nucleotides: TGTGCCAGCAGCTTCCGGGTTGCCTACGAGCAGTACTTC. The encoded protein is CASSFRVAYEQYF.

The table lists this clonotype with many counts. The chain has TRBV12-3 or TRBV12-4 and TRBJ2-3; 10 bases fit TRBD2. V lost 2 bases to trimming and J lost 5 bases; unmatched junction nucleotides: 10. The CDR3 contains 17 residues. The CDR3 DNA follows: TGTGCCAGCAGTTTATTGCCCCAGCTAGCGGGAGAAGATACGCAGTATTTT. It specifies CASSLLPQLAGEDTQYF.

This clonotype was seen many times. The CDR3 is CASSSRMRGGAVPTDTQYF. CDR3 DNA: TGTGCCAGCAGCTCCCGGATGCGCGGGGGTGCTGTCCCCACAGATACGCAGTATTTT. J is TRBJ2-3 and V is TRBV9, with TRBD2 matching over 7 bases. V lost 4 bases and J lost 2; bases outside the gene matches: 19. This CDR3 has 19 amino acids. Germline values: CDR1 SGDLS, CDR2 YYNGEE.

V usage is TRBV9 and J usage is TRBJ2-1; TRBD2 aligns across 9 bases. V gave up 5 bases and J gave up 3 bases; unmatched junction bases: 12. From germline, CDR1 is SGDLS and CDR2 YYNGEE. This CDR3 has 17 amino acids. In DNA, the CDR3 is TGTGCCAGCAGGAGGGAAGGCCTAGCGGGGAGCTACAATGAGCAGTTCTTC. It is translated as CASRREGLAGSYNEQFF.

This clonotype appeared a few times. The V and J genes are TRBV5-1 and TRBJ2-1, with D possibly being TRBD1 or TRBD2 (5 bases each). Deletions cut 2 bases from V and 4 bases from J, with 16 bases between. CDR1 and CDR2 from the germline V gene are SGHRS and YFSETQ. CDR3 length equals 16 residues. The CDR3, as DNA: TGCGCCAGCAGCTTTACGGGACGAAAACCATACAATGAGCAGTTCTTC. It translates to CASSFTGRKPYNEQFF. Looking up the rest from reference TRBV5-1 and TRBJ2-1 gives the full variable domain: KAGVTQTPRYLIKTRGQQVTLSCSPISGHRSVSWYQQTPGQGLQFLFEYFSETQRNKGNFPGRFSGRQFSNSRSEMNVSTLELGDSALYLCASSFTGRKPYNEQFFGPGTRLTVL.

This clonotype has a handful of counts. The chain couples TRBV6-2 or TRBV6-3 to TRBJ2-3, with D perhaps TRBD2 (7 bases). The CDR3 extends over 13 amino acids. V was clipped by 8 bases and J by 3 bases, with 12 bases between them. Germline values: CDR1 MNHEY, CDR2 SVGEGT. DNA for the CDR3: TGTGCCAGCGGACTAGGACAGACAGATACGCAGTATTTT. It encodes CASGLGQTDTQYF.

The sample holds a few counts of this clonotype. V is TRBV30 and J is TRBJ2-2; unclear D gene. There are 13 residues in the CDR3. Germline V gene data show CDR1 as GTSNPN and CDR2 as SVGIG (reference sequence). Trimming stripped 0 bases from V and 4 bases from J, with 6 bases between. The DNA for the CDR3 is TGTGCCTGGAGTGTAGGTAGCACCGGGGAGCTGTTTTTT. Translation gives CAWSVGSTGELFF.

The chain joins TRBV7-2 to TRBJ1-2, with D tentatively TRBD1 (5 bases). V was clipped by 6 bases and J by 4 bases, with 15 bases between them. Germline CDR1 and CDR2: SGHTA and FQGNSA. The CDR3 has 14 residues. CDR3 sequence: CASSPQGFSYGYTF. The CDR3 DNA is TGTGCCAGCAGTCCCCAGGGATTTTCCTATGGCTACACCTTC.

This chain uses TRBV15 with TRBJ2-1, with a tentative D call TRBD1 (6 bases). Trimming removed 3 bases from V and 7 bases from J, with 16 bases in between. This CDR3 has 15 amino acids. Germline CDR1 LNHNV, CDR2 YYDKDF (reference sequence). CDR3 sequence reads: CATSRTGTFRNEQFF. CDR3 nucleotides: TGTGCCACCAGCAGGACCGGGACATTCAGGAATGAGCAGTTCTTC.

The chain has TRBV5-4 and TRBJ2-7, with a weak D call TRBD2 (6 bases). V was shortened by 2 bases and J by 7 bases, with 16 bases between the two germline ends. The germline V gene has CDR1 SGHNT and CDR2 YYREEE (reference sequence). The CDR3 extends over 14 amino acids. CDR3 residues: CASSFGPGTDEQYF. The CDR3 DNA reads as TGTGCCAGCAGCTTCGGCCCGGGGACTGATGAGCAGTACTTC. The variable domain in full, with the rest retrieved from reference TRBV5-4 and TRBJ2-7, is ETGVTQSPTHLIKTRGQQVTLRCSSQSGHNTVSWYQQALGQGPQFIFQYYREEENGRGNFPPRFSGLQFPNYSSELNVNALELDDSALYLCASSFGPGTDEQYFGPGTRLTVT.

DNA of the CDR3: TGTGCCAACGTATACAAGGATGGCTACACCTTC. Amino acids: CANVYKDGYTF. The chain uses TRBV10-3 and TRBJ1-2; no definite D call. In germline, CDR1 is ENHRY, CDR2 SYGVKD. The V gene lost 10 bases and the J gene lost 6 bases, with 12 bases spanning the gap. This CDR3 has 11 residues.

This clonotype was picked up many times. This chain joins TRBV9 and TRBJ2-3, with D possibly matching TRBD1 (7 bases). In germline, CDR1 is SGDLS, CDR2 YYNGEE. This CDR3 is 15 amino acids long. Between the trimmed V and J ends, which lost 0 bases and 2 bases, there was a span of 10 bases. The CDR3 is CASSVAGGLTDTQYF. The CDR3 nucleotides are TGTGCCAGCAGCGTAGCAGGGGGGCTCACAGATACGCAGTATTTT.

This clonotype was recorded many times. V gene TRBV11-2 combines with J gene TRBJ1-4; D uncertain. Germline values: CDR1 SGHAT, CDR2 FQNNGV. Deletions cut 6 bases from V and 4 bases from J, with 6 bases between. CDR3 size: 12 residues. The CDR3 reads CASRSGNEKLFF. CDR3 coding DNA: TGTGCCAGCAGGAGTGGTAATGAAAAACTGTTTTTT. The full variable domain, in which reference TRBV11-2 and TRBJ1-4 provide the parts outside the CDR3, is EAGVAQSPRYKIIEKRQSVAFWCNPISGHATLYWYQQILGQGPKLLIQFQNNGVVDDSQLPKDRFSAERLKGVDSTLKIQPAKLEDSAVYLCASRSGNEKLFFGSGTQLSVL.

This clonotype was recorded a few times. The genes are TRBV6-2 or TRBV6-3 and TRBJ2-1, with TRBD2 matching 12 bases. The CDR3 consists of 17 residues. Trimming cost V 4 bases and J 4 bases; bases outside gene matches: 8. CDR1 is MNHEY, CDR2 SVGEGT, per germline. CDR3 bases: TGTGCCAGCAGTTCCGGAGGGACTAGCGGGCCTTACAATGAGCAGTTCTTC. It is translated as CASSSGGTSGPYNEQFF.

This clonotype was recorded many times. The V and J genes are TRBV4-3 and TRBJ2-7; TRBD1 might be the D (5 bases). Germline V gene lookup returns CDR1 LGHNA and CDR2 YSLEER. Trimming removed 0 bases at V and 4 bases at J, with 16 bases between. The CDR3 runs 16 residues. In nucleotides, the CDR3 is TGCGCCAGCAGCCAAGATATAGGAATAGGGGATTACGAGCAGTACTTC. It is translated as CASSQDIGIGDYEQYF.

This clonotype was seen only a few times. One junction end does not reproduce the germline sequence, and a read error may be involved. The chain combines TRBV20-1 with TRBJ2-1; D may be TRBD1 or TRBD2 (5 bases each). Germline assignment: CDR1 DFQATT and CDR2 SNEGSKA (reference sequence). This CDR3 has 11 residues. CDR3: CSASGAAELFF. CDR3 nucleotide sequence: TGCAGTGCTTCCGGGGCTGCGGAGCTGTTCTTC.